Sequencing of this T cell receptor (beta chain) was carried out in a study of shared clonotypes between healthy human individuals. This table comes from immunoSEQ multiplex PCR, and its TCRdb copy is limited to in-frame clones, with some not included. The sample includes about 2 million clones, 95% seen only once; the top ten take around 0.13%. Germline V gives CDR1 MDHEN, CDR2 SYDVKM. The CDR3 totals 15 residues. V gave up 4 bases and J gave up 2 bases, with 14 bases separating them. The material sequenced was naive CD4+ T cells sorted from blood. Regarding subset: CD45RA+ positively selected. This clonotype was sampled from a man aged 18 to 30 in good health. The chain carries TRBV28 and TRBJ2-5; the D gene is possibly TRBD2 (5 bases). CDR3 amino acids: CASSSSLRVQETQYF. DNA for the CDR3: TGTGCCAGCAGTTCCTCCCTGCGGGTACAAGAGACCCAGTACTTC.